This T cell receptor (beta chain) was captured by sequencing in a study of shared clonotypes between healthy human individuals. The study's findings and limits: Sampling covered nothing but blood. Tissue TCR repertoires likely differ from those found in blood.

In the original workflow: ImmunoSEQ only sent back junction sequences with no quality scores, so filtering was done differently. The protocol was immunoSEQ multiplex PCR, while the TCRdb copy is restricted to in-frame clones and leaves out a portion. V and J calls and clone size are given by that table; D and trimming were obtained from the DNA. The sample comprises roughly 96,000 clones, around half of which are singletons, and about 15% rests with the top ten. The CDR3 runs 13 residues. Germline V gene data show CDR1 as SQVTM and CDR2 as ANQGSEA. V lost 7 bases to trimming and J lost 10 bases; unmatched junction nucleotides: 13. This clone was observed at least ten times. The antigen is not known. Other DNA sequences in the same sample also yield this CDR3.

This chain joins TRBV29-1 and TRBJ1-5, with TRBD1 identical over 7 bases. Sequencing was carried out using PBMCs. The source of this sequence is a middle-aged woman in good health. Some clones in this sample may be carry-over from other donors' samples. The CDR3 here is CSAGDRTLGPQHF. DNA of the CDR3: TGCAGCGCAGGGGACAGAACGTTAGGACCCCAGCATTTT.